The following is a T cell receptor (beta chain) sequence with its context. Here immunoSEQ multiplex PCR was the method, and the copy in TCRdb shows in-frame clones only, minus some. The sample lists tens of thousands of clones, roughly 80% occurring once. The data are from a study of T cell clones after liver transplantation. V was clipped by 0 bases and J by 5 bases, with 10 bases between them. Looked up from germline, CDR1 is SGHDN and CDR2 is FVKESK. This CDR3 comprises 14 residues. Sequences were derived from CD4+ T cells from blood, sampled around 45 months after liver transplant. The sequence derives from a human patient who received a liver transplant. Some T cells may be supplied by the graft donor. The chain combines TRBV14 with TRBJ2-5; possibly TRBD1 for D (5 bases). The CDR3: CASSQEKGMETQYF. CDR3 DNA sequence: TGTGCCAGCAGCCAAGAGAAGGGGATGGAGACCCAGTACTTC.